The rows below give T cell receptor beta chains drawn from one sample of a study of blood T cell repertoires in COVID-19. Clones were sequenced by immunoSEQ multiplex PCR, and TCRdb holds only the in-frame ones, with some missing. The sample comprises approximately 300,000 clones, under 95% of which are singletons, and about 18% rests with the top ten. Sequencing was performed on PBMCs or T cells enriched from blood (not recorded which). These receptors were collected from a young woman who had recovered from COVID-19. The CDR3 runs from the conserved cysteine through the conserved F or W. The D gene is left open where the match is weak.

J gene: TRBJ1-1
D gene: -
V gene: TRBV3-1/TRBV3-2
CDR3 protein: CASSQAPRGRLNTEAFF

J gene: TRBJ2-3
D gene: TRBD1
V gene: TRBV6-5
CDR3 protein: CASSYRQGSTDTQYF

J gene: TRBJ2-7
D gene: -
V gene: TRBV3-1/TRBV3-2
CDR3 protein: CASSNRADEQYF

J gene: TRBJ1-5
D gene: -
V gene: TRBV3-1/TRBV3-2
CDR3 protein: CASSPGGGGSNQPQHF

J gene: TRBJ2-1
D gene: TRBD2
V gene: TRBV4-1
CDR3 protein: CASSQAPPLGLAGNNEQFF

J gene: TRBJ2-3
D gene: -
V gene: TRBV3-1/TRBV3-2
CDR3 protein: CASSSGDTQYF

J gene: TRBJ1-6
D gene: TRBD1
V gene: TRBV5-4
CDR3 protein: CASSQGAVSPLHF

J gene: TRBJ2-1
D gene: -
V gene: TRBV20-1
CDR3 protein: CSASKGLGARGRISVSYNEQFF

J gene: TRBJ1-5
D gene: -
V gene: TRBV6-2/TRBV6-3
CDR3 protein: CASSYYNLPPQHF

J gene: TRBJ1-6
D gene: TRBD1
V gene: TRBV4-2
CDR3 protein: CASSQAGQGNSPLHF

J gene: TRBJ2-7
D gene: TRBD2
V gene: TRBV7-8
CDR3 protein: CASSITGGTSGSYEQYF

J gene: TRBJ2-1
D gene: TRBD2
V gene: TRBV7-9
CDR3 protein: CASSLGERSSGGDNEQFF

J gene: TRBJ2-2
D gene: TRBD1
V gene: TRBV15
CDR3 protein: CATSRPFWTGVGGELFF

J gene: TRBJ2-5
D gene: -
V gene: TRBV6-5
CDR3 protein: CASSYQRGQETQYF

J gene: TRBJ1-2
D gene: -
V gene: TRBV10-3
CDR3 protein: CAISAGGDPPYGYTF

J gene: TRBJ1-1
D gene: TRBD1
V gene: TRBV5-4
CDR3 protein: CASSPRDRATEAFF

J gene: TRBJ2-3
D gene: TRBD2
V gene: TRBV15
CDR3 protein: CATSRDIAGADTQYF

J gene: TRBJ1-2
D gene: TRBD1
V gene: TRBV7-9
CDR3 protein: CASSLGRLTETGGDGYTF

J gene: TRBJ2-7
D gene: TRBD1
V gene: TRBV11-1
CDR3 protein: CASRPDRGRLTFEQYF

J gene: TRBJ1-2
D gene: TRBD1
V gene: TRBV19
CDR3 protein: CASRPGGAGNSYTF

J gene: TRBJ1-5
D gene: -
V gene: TRBV19
CDR3 protein: CASSIKSRSQPQHF

J gene: TRBJ1-2
D gene: TRBD1
V gene: TRBV10-2
CDR3 protein: CASQGVAGGYTF

J gene: TRBJ2-7
D gene: TRBD2
V gene: TRBV2
CDR3 protein: CASDGTTYEQYF

J gene: TRBJ1-1
D gene: -
V gene: TRBV19
CDR3 protein: CASSSNRANTEAFF

J gene: TRBJ2-5
D gene: TRBD1
V gene: TRBV11-3
CDR3 protein: CASNMGTGEETQYF

J gene: TRBJ1-2
D gene: TRBD1
V gene: TRBV5-4
CDR3 protein: CASSRGQGAGYTF

J gene: TRBJ1-2
D gene: TRBD1
V gene: TRBV2
CDR3 protein: CASMDRGQGGYTF

J gene: TRBJ2-3
D gene: -
V gene: TRBV2
CDR3 protein: CASKSSAAGTDTQYF

J gene: TRBJ2-1
D gene: -
V gene: TRBV5-4
CDR3 protein: CASRLWGGNNEQFF

J gene: TRBJ2-3
D gene: TRBD2
V gene: TRBV7-3
CDR3 protein: CASSFSGGRTDTQYF

J gene: TRBJ2-7
D gene: TRBD1
V gene: TRBV5-1
CDR3 protein: CASSLTPGTGGYEQYF